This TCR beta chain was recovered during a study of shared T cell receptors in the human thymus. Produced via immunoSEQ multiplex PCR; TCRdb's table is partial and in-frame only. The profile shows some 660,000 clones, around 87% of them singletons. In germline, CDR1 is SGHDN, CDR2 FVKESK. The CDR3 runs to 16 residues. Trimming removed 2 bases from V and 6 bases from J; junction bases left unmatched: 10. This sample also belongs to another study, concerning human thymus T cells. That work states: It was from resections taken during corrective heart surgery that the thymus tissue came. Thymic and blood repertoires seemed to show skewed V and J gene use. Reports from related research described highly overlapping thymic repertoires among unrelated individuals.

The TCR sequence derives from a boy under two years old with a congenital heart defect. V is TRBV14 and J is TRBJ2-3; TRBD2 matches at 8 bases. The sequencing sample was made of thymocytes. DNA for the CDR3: TGTGCCAGCAGCCAACCCAATCAGACGGGGGGGGATACGCAGTATTTT. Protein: CASSQPNQTGGDTQYF. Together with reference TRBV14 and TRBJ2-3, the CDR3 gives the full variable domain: EAGVTQFPSHSVIEKGQTVTLRCDPISGHDNLYWYRRVMGKEIKFLLHFVKESKQDESGMPNNRFLAERTGGTYSTLKVQPAELEDSGVYFCASSQPNQTGGDTQYFGPGTRLTVL.